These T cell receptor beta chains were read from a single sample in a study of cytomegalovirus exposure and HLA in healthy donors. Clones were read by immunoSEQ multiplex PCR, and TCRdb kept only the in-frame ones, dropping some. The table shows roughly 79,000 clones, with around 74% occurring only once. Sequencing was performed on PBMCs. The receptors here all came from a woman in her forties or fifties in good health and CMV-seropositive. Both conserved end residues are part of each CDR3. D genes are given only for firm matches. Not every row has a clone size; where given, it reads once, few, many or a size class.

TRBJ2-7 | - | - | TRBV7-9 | CASSLTGSSYEQYF | TGTGCCAGCAGCTTAACAGGGAGCTCCTACGAGCAGTACTTC
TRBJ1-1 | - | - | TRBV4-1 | CASSQGRALRNTEAFF | TGCGCCAGCAGCCAAGGGCGGGCTCTACGGAACACTGAAGCTTTCTTT
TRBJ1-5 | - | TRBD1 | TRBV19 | CASTLTGGGQPQHF | TGTGCCAGTACCCTTACAGGGGGCGGACAGCCCCAGCATTTT
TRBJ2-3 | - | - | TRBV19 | CASSIVRTDTQYF | TGTGCCAGTAGTATAGTGAGGACAGATACGCAGTATTTT
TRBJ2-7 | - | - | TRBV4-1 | CASSQGTGTIKQYF | TGCGCCAGCAGCCAAGGGACGGGAACTATCAAGCAGTACTTC
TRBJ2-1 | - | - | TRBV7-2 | CASSLLWRKNEQFF | TGTGCCAGCAGCTTATTGTGGAGAAAGAATGAGCAGTTCTTC
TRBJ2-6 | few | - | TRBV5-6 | CASSGGLGLLSGANVLTF | TGTGCCAGCAGCGGGGGACTGGGACTCCTCTCTGGGGCCAACGTCCTGACTTTC
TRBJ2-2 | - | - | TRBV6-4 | CASSVGGRTNTGELFF | TGTGCCAGCAGTGTGGGGGGTCGTACGAACACCGGGGAGCTGTTTTTT
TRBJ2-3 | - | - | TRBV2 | CASSENSLTTQYF | TGTGCCAGCAGTGAAAACTCCTTAACTACGCAGTATTTT
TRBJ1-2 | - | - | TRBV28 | CASSLLRRLYGYTF | TGTGCCAGCAGTTTATTAAGGAGACTCTATGGCTACACCTTC
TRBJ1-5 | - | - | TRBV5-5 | CASSPGLLSNQPQHF | TGTGCCAGCAGCCCGGGACTCCTTAGCAATCAGCCCCAGCATTTT
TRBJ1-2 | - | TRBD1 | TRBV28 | CASSKGTDGYTF | TGTGCCAGCAGCAAAGGGACAGATGGCTACACCTTC
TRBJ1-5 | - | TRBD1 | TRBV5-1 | CASGQGSQPQHF | TGCGCCAGCGGACAGGGGTCTCAGCCCCAGCATTTT
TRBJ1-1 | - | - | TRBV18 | CASSPATVNTEAFF | TGTGCCAGCTCACCGGCGACAGTGAACACTGAAGCTTTCTTT
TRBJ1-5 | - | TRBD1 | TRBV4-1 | CASSQDPGQIRGQPQHF | TGCGCCAGCAGCCAAGATCCGGGACAGATACGTGGTCAGCCCCAGCATTTT
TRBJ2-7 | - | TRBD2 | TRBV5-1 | CASSPGLAGGYEQYF | TGCGCCAGCAGCCCTGGACTAGCGGGAGGGTACGAGCAGTACTTC
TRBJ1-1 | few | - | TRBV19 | CASRSRENTEAFF | TGTGCCAGTAGGAGCAGGGAGAACACTGAAGCTTTCTTT
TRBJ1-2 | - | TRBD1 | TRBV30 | CAWSRDREEYGYTF | TGTGCCTGGAGTAGGGACAGGGAGGAGTATGGCTACACCTTC
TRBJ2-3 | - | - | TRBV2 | CASSGRTGTDTQYF | TGTGCCAGCAGTGGGAGGACAGGCACAGATACGCAGTATTTT
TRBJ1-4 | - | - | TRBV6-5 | CASGTLEEKLFF | TGTGCCAGCGGGACACTAGAGGAAAAACTGTTTTTT
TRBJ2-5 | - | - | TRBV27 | CASSFTGRWQETQYF | TGTGCCAGCAGTTTTACGGGGAGATGGCAAGAGACCCAGTACTTC
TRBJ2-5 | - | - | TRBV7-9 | CASSLESGQETQYF | TGTGCCAGCAGCTTAGAGAGCGGCCAAGAGACCCAGTACTTC
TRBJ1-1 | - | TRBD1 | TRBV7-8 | CASSLPIGQGVTEAFF | TGTGCCAGCAGCTTACCAATAGGACAGGGTGTCACTGAAGCTTTCTTT
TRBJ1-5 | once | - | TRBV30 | CAWSQQPQHF | TGTGCCTGGAGTCAACAGCCCCAGCATTTT
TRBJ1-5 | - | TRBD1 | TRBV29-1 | CSARTGGNQPQHF | TGCAGCGCTAGGACAGGGGGCAATCAGCCCCAGCATTTT
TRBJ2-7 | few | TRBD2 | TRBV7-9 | CASALPGGSYEQYF | TGTGCCAGCGCCTTACCGGGGGGGTCCTACGAGCAGTACTTC
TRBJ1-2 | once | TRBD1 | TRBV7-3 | CASSNGQGADGYTF | TGTGCCAGCAGCAACGGACAGGGGGCAGATGGCTACACCTTC
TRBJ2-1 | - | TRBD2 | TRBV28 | CASGTRMTEQFF | TGTGCCAGCGGGACTAGAATGACTGAGCAGTTCTTC
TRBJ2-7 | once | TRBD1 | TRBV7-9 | CASSLGDRAGGEQYF | TGTGCCAGCAGCTTAGGGGACAGGGCCGGGGGGGAGCAGTACTTC
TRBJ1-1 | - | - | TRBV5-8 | CASFFGGNTEAFF | TGTGCCAGCTTCTTCGGGGGGAACACTGAAGCTTTCTTT
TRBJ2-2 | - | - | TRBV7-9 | CASSLRLKINTGELFF | TGTGCCAGCAGTCTTCGACTGAAGATTAACACCGGGGAGCTGTTTTTT
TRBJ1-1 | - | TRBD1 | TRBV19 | CASSSNPTGPNTEAFF | TGTGCCAGTAGTTCGAACCCGACAGGGCCGAACACTGAAGCTTTCTTT
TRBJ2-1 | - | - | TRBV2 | CASSDVAKISSYNEQFF | TGTGCCAGCAGTGATGTGGCCAAAATAAGCTCCTACAATGAGCAGTTCTTC
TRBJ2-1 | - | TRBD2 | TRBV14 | CASSQDRLAGVNEQFF | TGTGCCAGCAGCCAAGACAGGCTAGCGGGAGTGAATGAGCAGTTCTTC
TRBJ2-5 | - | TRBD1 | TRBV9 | CASSEVGQYQETQYF | TGTGCCAGCAGCGAGGTGGGACAGTACCAAGAGACCCAGTACTTC
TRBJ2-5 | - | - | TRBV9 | CASSVGVGRKETQYF | TGTGCCAGCAGCGTAGGCGTGGGGAGGAAAGAGACCCAGTACTTC
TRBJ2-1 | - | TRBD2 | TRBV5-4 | CASSLAGQPYNEQFF | TGTGCCAGCAGCCTAGCGGGGCAACCGTACAATGAGCAGTTCTTC
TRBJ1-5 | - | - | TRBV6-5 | CASSDRRNQPQHF | TGTGCCAGCAGTGACAGGAGAAATCAGCCCCAGCATTTT
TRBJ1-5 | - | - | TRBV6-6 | CASSPQGLGNQPQHF | TGTGCCAGCAGTCCCCAGGGACTAGGGAATCAGCCCCAGCATTTT
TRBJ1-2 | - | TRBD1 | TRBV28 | CASSSGGGARGYTF | TGTGCCAGCAGTAGCGGAGGGGGCGCGCGGGGCTACACCTTC
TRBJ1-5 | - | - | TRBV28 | CASSLSIPGMVDNQPQHF | TGTGCCAGCAGTTTATCAATCCCAGGGATGGTGGACAATCAGCCCCAGCATTTT
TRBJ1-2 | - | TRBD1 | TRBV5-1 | CASSTGQGRNGYTF | TGCGCCAGCAGCACGGGACAGGGAAGGAATGGCTACACCTTC
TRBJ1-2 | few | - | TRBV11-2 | CASSLARIANYGYTF | TGTGCCAGCAGCTTAGCGCGGATAGCTAACTATGGCTACACCTTC
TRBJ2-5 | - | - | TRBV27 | CASSSYQETQYF | TGTGCCAGCAGTTCGTACCAAGAGACCCAGTACTTC
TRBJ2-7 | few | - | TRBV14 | CASSQERGSTQYF | TGTGCCAGCAGCCAAGAAAGGGGGTCGACGCAGTACTTC
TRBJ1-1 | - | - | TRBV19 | CASSINSEAFF | TGTGCCAGTAGTATAAACTCTGAAGCTTTCTTT
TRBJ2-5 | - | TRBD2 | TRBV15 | CATSGGRDQETQYF | TGTGCCACCAGCGGGGGGAGGGATCAAGAGACCCAGTACTTC
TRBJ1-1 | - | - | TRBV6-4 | CASSVEVNTEAFF | TGTGCCAGCAGTGTGGAGGTGAACACTGAAGCTTTCTTT
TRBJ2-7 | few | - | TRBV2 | CASKGAPGENEQYF | TGTGCCAGCAAAGGGGCCCCGGGGGAGAACGAGCAGTACTTC
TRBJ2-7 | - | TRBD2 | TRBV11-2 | CASSLGDGLEDEQYF | TGTGCCAGCAGCTTAGGTGACGGACTAGAGGACGAGCAGTACTTC
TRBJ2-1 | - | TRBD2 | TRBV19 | CASSIPAGVNEQFF | TGTGCCAGTAGTATCCCCGCGGGAGTCAATGAGCAGTTCTTC
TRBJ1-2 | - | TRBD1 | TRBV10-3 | CAIRDRVGDYGYTF | TGTGCCATCAGAGACAGGGTAGGGGACTATGGCTACACCTTC
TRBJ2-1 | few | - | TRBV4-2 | CASSQGIQGKVFF | TGTGCCAGCAGCCAAGGTATTCAGGGGAAGGTGTTCTTC
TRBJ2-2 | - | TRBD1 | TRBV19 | CASIPGTGGTGELFF | TGTGCCAGTATTCCTGGGACAGGGGGCACCGGGGAGCTGTTTTTT
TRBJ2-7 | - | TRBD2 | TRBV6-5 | CASGGSPSYEQYF | TGTGCCAGCGGCGGGAGCCCCTCCTACGAGCAGTACTTC
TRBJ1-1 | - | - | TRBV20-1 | CSARVVTEAFF | TGCAGTGCCCGGGTTGTAACTGAAGCTTTCTTT